Listed below are T cell receptor beta chains from one sample, sequenced in a study of T cell responses to AZD1222 COVID-19 vaccine. Sequencing used immunoSEQ multiplex PCR; TCRdb keeps in-frame clones, though not all of them. The sample has some 180,000 clones, about 86% seen once. The source was peripheral blood, collected on day 0 of AZD1222 vaccination. The receptor source for this set is an adult in good health. CDR3s include the opening cysteine and the closing phenylalanine or tryptophan. A D gene is named only where the DNA matches it firmly. The size field is filled for only some rows; it gives once, few, many or a size class.

>15|TRBJ2-7|TRBD1|TRBV6-1|.
TGTGCCAGCATTCTAGGGACAGGGGTTTCCTACGAGCAGTACTTC
CASILGTGVSYEQYF
>17|TRBJ1-4|TRBD1|TRBV7-2|once
TGTGCCAGCAGCTCGCGACAGGGACCTGCAACTAATGAAAAACTGTTTTTT
CASSSRQGPATNEKLFF
>11|TRBJ2-5|.|TRBV20-1|.
TGCAGTGAGGAGGTCCAAGAGACCCAGTACTTC
CSEEVQETQYF
>13|TRBJ2-1|.|TRBV28|.
TGTGCCAGCACCGCTGGAGGCCAGGTTGAGCAGTTCTTC
CASTAGGQVEQFF
>14|TRBJ1-3|.|TRBV9|.
TGTGCCAGCACTGCGGGAGGGTTCGGAAACACCATATATTTT
CASTAGGFGNTIYF
>19|TRBJ2-2|TRBD2|TRBV19|.
TGTGCCAGTAGCAGGGGAGGGCTAGCGGGAGTGGCGGACACCGGGGAGCTGTTTTTT
CASSRGGLAGVADTGELFF
>15|TRBJ1-1|TRBD1|TRBV2|.
TGTGCCAGCAGTGTGGACAGGACCATGAACACTGAAGCTTTCTTT
CASSVDRTMNTEAFF
>12|TRBJ2-7|.|TRBV27|.
TGTGCCAGCAGTATCGGGAGAAACGAGCAGTACTTC
CASSIGRNEQYF
>15|TRBJ1-2|TRBD1|TRBV7-3|.
TGTGCCAGCAGCTTAACCTCGACAGGGGACTATGGCTACACCTTC
CASSLTSTGDYGYTF
>14|TRBJ2-5|.|TRBV7-6|.
TGTGCCAGCAGCTTTGTGCGGGCCCAAGAGACCCAGTACTTC
CASSFVRAQETQYF
>18|TRBJ2-5|TRBD2|TRBV3-1/TRBV3-2|.
TGTGCCAGCAGCCAACCCTCTTCTAGCGGAGGTCGGCAAGAGACCCAGTACTTC
CASSQPSSSGGRQETQYF
>15|TRBJ1-3|.|TRBV4-2|.
TGTGCCAGCAGCCAAGAGGCGACAGACGGAAACACCATATATTTT
CASSQEATDGNTIYF
>15|TRBJ2-2|TRBD1|TRBV9|once
TGTGCCAGCAGCGTTTACAGGACAGGGTTCGGGGAGCTGTTTTTT
CASSVYRTGFGELFF
>13|TRBJ1-2|.|TRBV28|.
TGTGCCAGCAGCCCCGTAACCCGCTCTGGCTACACCTTC
CASSPVTRSGYTF
>14|TRBJ1-6|TRBD1|TRBV28|.
TGTGCCAGCAGTGCCCGGACAGGCGTTTCACCCCTCCACTTT
CASSARTGVSPLHF
>16|TRBJ2-7|.|TRBV6-2/TRBV6-3|.
TGTGCCAGCAGTTACTCGGGTCGACGGCCCACCTACGAGCAGTACTTC
CASSYSGRRPTYEQYF
>14|TRBJ1-1|.|TRBV3-1/TRBV3-2|.
TGTGCCAGCAGCCTATTACAGGGTTCCACTGAAGCTTTCTTT
CASSLLQGSTEAFF
>11|TRBJ1-1|.|TRBV6-2/TRBV6-3|.
TGTGCCAGCAGTTATCGTTATGAAGCTTTCTTT
CASSYRYEAFF